A single sample gave rise to the 10 T cell receptor beta chains below, sequenced in a study of blood T cell repertoires in COVID-19. TCRdb's copy holds only in-frame clones and misses some; the assay was immunoSEQ multiplex PCR. The repertoire holds about 380,000 clones, with more than 75% as singletons. The specimen was PBMCs or T cells enriched from blood (not recorded which). These receptors came from a young woman who had recovered from COVID-19.

The chain couples TRBV3-1 (or the pseudogene TRBV3-2) to TRBJ1-2, with 12 bases identical to TRBD1. The CDR3 consists of 17 residues. Unmatched junction bases numbered 5, after V lost 0 bases and J lost 3 bases. Looked up from germline, CDR1 is LGHDT and CDR2 is YNNKEL (reference sequence). CDR3 nucleotide sequence: TGTGCCAGCAGCCAAGAAGGGACAGGGGGCTTTTACTATGGCTACACCTTC. Encoded protein: CASSQEGTGGFYYGYTF.

This clone showed up just once. V is TRBV3-1 (or the pseudogene TRBV3-2) and J is TRBJ2-7; 11 nucleotides agree with TRBD2. J gave up 0 bases and V 3 bases, and 4 bases lay outside the gene matches. The germline V gene encodes CDR1 LGHDT and CDR2 YNNKEL (reference sequence). This CDR3 comprises 16 residues. The CDR3 nucleotides read TGTGCCAGCAGCCACGTGACTAGCGGGGTCTCCTACGAGCAGTACTTC. Residues: CASSHVTSGVSYEQYF.

The chain combines TRBV18 with TRBJ1-2, with D possibly matching TRBD1 (5 bases). From germline, CDR1 is KGHSH and CDR2 LQKENI. The CDR3 is 15 residues long. V was cut by 3 bases and J by 4 bases, with 15 bases left in between. The chain's CDR3 is CASSPMDKASYGYTF. CDR3 DNA sequence: TGTGCCAGCTCACCCATGGACAAGGCTAGCTATGGCTACACCTTC.

The CDR3: CSASRGHGYTF. The CDR3 DNA is TGCAGTGCTAGTAGGGGGCATGGCTACACCTTC. V gene TRBV20-1 combines with J gene TRBJ1-2; 7 bases agree with TRBD1. V lost 3 bases, J lost 6 bases, and 1 base stayed unmatched. The CDR3 has 11 amino acids. CDR1 is DFQATT and CDR2 is SNEGSKA in the germline V gene (reference sequence).

The chain joins TRBV11-2 to TRBJ1-2, with 8 bases lining up with TRBD1. Germline CDR1 is SGHAT and CDR2 is FQNNGV. The CDR3 runs to 19 residues. V shed 5 bases and J 0 bases; nucleotides not matched to a gene: 17. DNA for the CDR3: TGTGCCAGCAGCCTTACGCGGACAGGGCCCTCCTTAGCTAACTATGGCTACACCTTC. It codes for CASSLTRTGPSLANYGYTF.

The chain carries TRBV5-1 and TRBJ2-5; 9 bases map to TRBD2. Trimming at V came to 2 bases and at J to 6 bases, leaving 17 bases not matched to a gene. Germline V lookup: CDR1 SGHRS, CDR2 YFSETQ. The CDR3 runs 18 residues. CDR3 in DNA: TGCGCCAGCAGCTTCCCCCCCGCCCCTAGCGGGGTAGGAAAGACCCAGTACTTC. It is translated as CASSFPPAPSGVGKTQYF. Full variable domain (remainder filled in from reference TRBV5-1 and TRBJ2-5): KAGVTQTPRYLIKTRGQQVTLSCSPISGHRSVSWYQQTPGQGLQFLFEYFSETQRNKGNFPGRFSGRQFSNSRSEMNVSTLELGDSALYLCASSFPPAPSGVGKTQYFGPGTRLLVL.

The chain joins TRBV5-1 to TRBJ2-5; weak D call: TRBD2 (5 bases). CDR1 and CDR2 (germline): SGHRS, YFSETQ. The V end lost 4 bases, the J end lost 5 bases, and 21 bases lay between the germline ends. CDR3 length equals 16 residues. The CDR3 DNA sequence: TGCGCCAGCAGCCCCGGGCCCCAAGCGGCAAGGGAGACCCAGTACTTC. Translated: CASSPGPQAARETQYF.

This clone was seen once. The DNA of the CDR3 is TGTGCCAGCAGTCCTTCGGGATACAAAAACATTCAGTACTTC. Its translation is CASSPSGYKNIQYF. This chain connects TRBV6-5 to TRBJ2-4; TRBD2 might be the D (5 bases). The CDR3 contains 14 residues. V was trimmed by 5 bases and J by 3 bases, leaving 11 bases between them. Germline-derived CDR1 and CDR2 are MNHEY and SVGAGI.

V is TRBV30 and J is TRBJ1-4, with D possibly being TRBD1 (5 bases). The CDR3 has 14 amino acids. V was trimmed by 0 bases and J by 1 base, leaving 6 bases between them. In germline, CDR1 is GTSNPN, CDR2 SVGIG (reference sequence). The CDR3 DNA follows: TGTGCCTGGAGTGTAGGGGTAACTAATGAAAAACTGTTTTTT. Protein: CAWSVGVTNEKLFF.

The V gene is TRBV11-3, the J gene TRBJ1-1; the D gene is possibly TRBD1 (6 bases). This CDR3 spans 16 amino acids. The germline gives CDR1 SGHNT, CDR2 YENEEA. V gave up 0 bases and J gave up 5 bases, with 16 bases separating them. The CDR3 loop reads CASSLEGPGEVTEAFF. The CDR3 DNA is TGTGCCAGCAGCTTAGAGGGCCCAGGGGAAGTAACTGAAGCTTTCTTT.